The following is a T cell receptor (beta chain) sequence with its context. Antigen specificity is unknown. The CDR3 length is 14 residues. Germline V gene data show CDR1 as MDHEN and CDR2 as SYDVKM. Trimming stripped 8 bases from V and 3 bases from J, with 17 bases between. The TCRbeta library was prepared with unique molecular identifiers. TCRdb recomputed calls from the PCR reads with MiXCR, one row per CDR3 protein. The data contain about 830,000 distinct CDR3 sequences, 15% to 20% of them singletons. The data were taken from a study of T-cell reconstitution after alpha-beta-depleted transplantation in children. General study results and limits: Newly produced T cells mostly accounted for T-cell counts and diversity one year post-transplant.

The sequences come from PBMCs, mostly from graft donor cells, collected 360 days after TCRalphabeta/CD19-depleted stem cell transplant. The sequence came from a male patient under 18 who had a stem cell transplant for acute lymphoblastic leukemia, so the T cells may come from the graft donor. The chain uses TRBV28 and TRBJ2-7, with D possibly called TRBD1 or TRBD2 (5 bases each). As DNA, the CDR3 is TGTGCCAGCCAGTCTGGGGGACCTAGCTACGAGCAGTACTTC. Amino acids: CASQSGGPSYEQYF.